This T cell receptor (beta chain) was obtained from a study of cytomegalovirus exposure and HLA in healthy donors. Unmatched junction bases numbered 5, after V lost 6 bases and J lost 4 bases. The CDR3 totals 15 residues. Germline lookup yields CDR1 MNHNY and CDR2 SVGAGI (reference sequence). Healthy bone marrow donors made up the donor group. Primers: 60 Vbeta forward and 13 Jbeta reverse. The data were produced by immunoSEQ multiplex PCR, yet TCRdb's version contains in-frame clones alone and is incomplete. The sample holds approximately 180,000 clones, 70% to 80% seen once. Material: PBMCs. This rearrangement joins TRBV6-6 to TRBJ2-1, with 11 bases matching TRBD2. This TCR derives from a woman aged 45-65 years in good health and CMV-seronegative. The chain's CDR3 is CASRLTSGIYNEQFF. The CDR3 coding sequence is TGTGCCAGCAGGCTGACTAGCGGGATTTACAATGAGCAGTTCTTC.